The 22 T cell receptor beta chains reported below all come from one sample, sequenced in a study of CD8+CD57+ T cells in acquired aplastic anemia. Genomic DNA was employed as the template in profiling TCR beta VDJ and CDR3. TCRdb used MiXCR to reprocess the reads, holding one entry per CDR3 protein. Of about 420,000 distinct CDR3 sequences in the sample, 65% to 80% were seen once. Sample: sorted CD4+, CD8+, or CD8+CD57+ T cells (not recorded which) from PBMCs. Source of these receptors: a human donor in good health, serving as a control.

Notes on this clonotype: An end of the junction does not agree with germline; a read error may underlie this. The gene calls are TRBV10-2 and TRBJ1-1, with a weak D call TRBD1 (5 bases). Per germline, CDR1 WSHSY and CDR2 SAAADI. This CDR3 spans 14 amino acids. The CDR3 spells CASSWATGAAEAFF. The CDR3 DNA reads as TGTGCCAGCAGCTGGGCTACCGGGGCGGCTGAAGCTTTCTTT.

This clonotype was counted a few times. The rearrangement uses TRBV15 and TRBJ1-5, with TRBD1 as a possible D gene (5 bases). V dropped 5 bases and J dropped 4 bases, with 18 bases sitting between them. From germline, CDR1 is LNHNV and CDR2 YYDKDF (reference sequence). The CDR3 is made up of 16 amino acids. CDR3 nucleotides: TGTGCCACCAGCTCCCCAGGGCAGGGAGGTAATCAGCCCCAGCATTTT. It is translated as CATSSPGQGGNQPQHF.

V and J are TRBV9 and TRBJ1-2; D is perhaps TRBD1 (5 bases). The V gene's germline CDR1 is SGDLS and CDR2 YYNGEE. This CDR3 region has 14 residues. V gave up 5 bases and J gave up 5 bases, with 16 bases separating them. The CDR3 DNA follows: TGTGCCAGCAGGCTTCCGGGGGAGGCATATGGCTACACCTTC. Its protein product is CASRLPGEAYGYTF.

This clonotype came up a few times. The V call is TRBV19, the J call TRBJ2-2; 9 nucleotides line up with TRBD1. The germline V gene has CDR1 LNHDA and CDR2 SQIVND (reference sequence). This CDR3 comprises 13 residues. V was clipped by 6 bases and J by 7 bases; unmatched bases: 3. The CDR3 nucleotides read TGTGCCAGTAGGGGGACAGGGCGCGGGGAGCTGTTTTTT. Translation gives CASRGTGRGELFF.

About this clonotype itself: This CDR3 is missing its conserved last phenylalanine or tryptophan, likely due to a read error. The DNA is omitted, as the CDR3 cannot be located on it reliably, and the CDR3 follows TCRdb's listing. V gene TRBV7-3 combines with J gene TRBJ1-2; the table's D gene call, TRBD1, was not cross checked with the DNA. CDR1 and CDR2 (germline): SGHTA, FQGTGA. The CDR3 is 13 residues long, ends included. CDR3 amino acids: CASSYPGQGSYAY.

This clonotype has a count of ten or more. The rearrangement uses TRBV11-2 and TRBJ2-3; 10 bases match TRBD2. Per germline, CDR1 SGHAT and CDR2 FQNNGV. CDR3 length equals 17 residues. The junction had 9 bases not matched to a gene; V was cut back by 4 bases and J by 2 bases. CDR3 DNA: TGTGCCAGCAGCTCAACGAAAACTAGCGGGGACACAGATACGCAGTATTTT. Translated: CASSSTKTSGDTDTQYF.

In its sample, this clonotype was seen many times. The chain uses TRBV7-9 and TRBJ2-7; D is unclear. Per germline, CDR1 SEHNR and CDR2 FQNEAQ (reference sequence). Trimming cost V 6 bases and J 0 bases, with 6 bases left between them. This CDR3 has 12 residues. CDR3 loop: CASSPTSYEQYF. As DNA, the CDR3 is TGTGCCAGCAGTCCCACCTCCTACGAGCAGTACTTC.

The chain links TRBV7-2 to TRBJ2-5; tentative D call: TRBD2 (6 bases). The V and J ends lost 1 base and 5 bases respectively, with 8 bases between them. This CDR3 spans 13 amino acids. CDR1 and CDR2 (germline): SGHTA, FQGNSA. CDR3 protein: CASSLVGLETQYF. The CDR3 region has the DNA TGTGCCAGCAGCTTAGTGGGACTGGAGACCCAGTACTTC.

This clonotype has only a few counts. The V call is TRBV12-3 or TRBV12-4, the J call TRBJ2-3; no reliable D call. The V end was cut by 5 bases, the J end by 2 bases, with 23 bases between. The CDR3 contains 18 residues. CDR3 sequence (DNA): TGTGCCAGCAGTCCACCCAGGACGGTACTTGATTTCACAGATACGCAGTATTTT. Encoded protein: CASSPPRTVLDFTDTQYF.

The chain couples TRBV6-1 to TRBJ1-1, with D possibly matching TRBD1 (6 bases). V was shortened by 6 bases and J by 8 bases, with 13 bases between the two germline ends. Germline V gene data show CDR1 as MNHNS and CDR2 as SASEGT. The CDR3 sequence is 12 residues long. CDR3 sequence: CASSRQAREAFF. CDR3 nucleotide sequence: TGTGCCAGCAGCCGACAGGCAAGGGAAGCTTTCTTT.

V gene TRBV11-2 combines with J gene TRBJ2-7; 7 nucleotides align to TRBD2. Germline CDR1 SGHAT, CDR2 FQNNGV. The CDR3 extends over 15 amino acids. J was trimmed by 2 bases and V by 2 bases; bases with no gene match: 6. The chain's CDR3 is CASSLLGGGAYEQYF. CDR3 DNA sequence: TGTGCCAGCAGCTTATTGGGCGGGGGTGCCTACGAGCAGTACTTC.

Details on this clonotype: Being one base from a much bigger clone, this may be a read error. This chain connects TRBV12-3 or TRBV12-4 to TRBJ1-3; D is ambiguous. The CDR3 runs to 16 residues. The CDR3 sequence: CASSLNGPFSGDTIYF. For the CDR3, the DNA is TGTGCCAGCAGTTTAAACGGCCCTTTCTCTGGAGACACCATATATTTT.

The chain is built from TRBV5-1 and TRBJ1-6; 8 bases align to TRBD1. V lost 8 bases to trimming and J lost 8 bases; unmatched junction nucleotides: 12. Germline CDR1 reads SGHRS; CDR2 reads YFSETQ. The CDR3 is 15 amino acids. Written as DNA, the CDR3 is TGCGCCAGTTCGGGACAGGTAGACACTGATTCACCCCTCCACTTT. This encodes CASSGQVDTDSPLHF.

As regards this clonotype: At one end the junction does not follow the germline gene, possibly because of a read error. The CDR3 region has the DNA TGTGCCAGCAGCTTAATGGGGGGGCGCACTGAAGCTTTTTTT. This gives the protein CASSLMGGRTEAFF. The chain has TRBV7-4 and TRBJ1-1; D is perhaps TRBD1 (6 bases). Germline CDR1 SGHVT, CDR2 SQSDAQ. The CDR3 loop spans 14 amino acids. Together with reference TRBV7-4 and TRBJ1-1, the CDR3 gives the full variable domain: GAGVSQSPRYKVAKRGRDVALRCDSISGHVTLYWYRQTLGQGSEVLTYSQSDAQRDKSGRPSGRFSAERPERSVSTLKIQRTEQGDSAVYLCASSLMGGRTEAFFGQGTRLTVV.

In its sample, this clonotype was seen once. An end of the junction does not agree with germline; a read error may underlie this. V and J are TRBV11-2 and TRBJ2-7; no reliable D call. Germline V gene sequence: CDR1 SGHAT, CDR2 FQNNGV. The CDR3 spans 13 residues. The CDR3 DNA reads TGCGCCAGCAGCCGCGTACACACCTACGAGCAGTACTTC. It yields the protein CASSRVHTYEQYF. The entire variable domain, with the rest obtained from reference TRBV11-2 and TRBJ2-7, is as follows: EAGVAQSPRYKIIEKRQSVAFWCNPISGHATLYWYQQILGQGPKLLIQFQNNGVVDDSQLPKDRFSAERLKGVDSTLKIQPAKLEDSAVYLCASSRVHTYEQYFGPGTRLTVT.

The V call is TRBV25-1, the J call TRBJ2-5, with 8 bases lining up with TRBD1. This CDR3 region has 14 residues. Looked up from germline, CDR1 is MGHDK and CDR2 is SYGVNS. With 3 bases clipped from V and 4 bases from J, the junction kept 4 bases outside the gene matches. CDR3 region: CASSESGGSETQYF. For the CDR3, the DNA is TGTGCCAGCAGTGAGTCAGGGGGCTCAGAGACCCAGTACTTC. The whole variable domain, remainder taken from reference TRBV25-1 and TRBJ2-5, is EADIYQTPRYLVIGTGKKITLECSQTMGHDKMYWYQQDPGMELHLIHYSYGVNSTEKGDLSSESTVSRIRTEHFPLTLESARPSHTSQYLCASSESGGSETQYFGPGTRLLVL.

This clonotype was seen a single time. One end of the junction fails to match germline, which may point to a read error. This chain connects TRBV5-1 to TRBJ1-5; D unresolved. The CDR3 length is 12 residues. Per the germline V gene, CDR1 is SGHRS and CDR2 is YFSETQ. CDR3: CASSLATQRQHF. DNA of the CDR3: TGTGCCAGCAGCCTAGCTACACAGCGCCAGCATTTT.

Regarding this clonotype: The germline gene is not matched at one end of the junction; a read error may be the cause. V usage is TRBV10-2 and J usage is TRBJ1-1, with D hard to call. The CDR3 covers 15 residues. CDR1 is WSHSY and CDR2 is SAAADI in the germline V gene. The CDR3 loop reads CASPAPTRGNTEAFF. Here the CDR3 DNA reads TGTGCCAGCCCCGCCCCGACACGCGGCAACACTGAGGCTTTCTTT.

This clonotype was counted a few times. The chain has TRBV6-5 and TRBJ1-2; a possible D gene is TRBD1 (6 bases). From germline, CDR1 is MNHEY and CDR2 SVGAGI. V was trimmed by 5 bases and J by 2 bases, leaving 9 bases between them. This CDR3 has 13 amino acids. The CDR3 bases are TGTGCCAGCAGTCCCGACAGGAACTATGGCTACACCTTC. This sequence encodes CASSPDRNYGYTF.

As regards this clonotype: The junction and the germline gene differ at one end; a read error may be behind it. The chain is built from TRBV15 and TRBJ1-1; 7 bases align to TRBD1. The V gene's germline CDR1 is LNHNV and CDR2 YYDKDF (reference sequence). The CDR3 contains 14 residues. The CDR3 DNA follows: TGTGCCACCAGGAGAGGGGGCATAAACGCTGAAGCTTTCTTT. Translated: CATRRGGINAEAFF.

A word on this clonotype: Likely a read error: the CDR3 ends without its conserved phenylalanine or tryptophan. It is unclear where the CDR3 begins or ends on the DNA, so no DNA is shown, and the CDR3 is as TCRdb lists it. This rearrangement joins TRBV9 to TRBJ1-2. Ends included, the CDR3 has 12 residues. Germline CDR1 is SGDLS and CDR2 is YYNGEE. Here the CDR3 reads CASSEQETQYFV.

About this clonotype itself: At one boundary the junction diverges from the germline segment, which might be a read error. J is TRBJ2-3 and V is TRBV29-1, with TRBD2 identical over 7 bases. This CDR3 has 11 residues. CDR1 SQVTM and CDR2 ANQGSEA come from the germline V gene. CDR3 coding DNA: TGCAGCGCCCGGGGGGAAGGTACGCGGTATTTT. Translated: CSARGEGTRYF.